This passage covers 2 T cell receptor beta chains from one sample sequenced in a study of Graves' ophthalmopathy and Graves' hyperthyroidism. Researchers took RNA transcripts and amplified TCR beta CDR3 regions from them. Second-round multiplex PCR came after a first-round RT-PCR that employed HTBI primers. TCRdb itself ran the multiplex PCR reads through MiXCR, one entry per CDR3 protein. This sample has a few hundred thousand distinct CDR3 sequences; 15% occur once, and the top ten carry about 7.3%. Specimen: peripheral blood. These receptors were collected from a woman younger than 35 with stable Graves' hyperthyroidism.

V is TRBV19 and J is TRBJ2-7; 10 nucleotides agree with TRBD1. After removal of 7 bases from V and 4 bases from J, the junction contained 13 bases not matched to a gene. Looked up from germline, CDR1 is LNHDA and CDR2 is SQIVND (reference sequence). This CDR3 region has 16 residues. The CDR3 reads CASTPRTGTGVYEQYF. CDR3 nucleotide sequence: TGTGCCAGTACCCCAAGGACCGGGACAGGGGTATACGAGCAGTACTTC. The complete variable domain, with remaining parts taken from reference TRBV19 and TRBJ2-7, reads DGGITQSPKYLFRKEGQNVTLSCEQNLNHDAMYWYRQDPGQGLRLIYYSQIVNDFQKGDIAEGYSVSREKKESFPLTVTSAQKNPTAFYLCASTPRTGTGVYEQYFGPGTRLTVT.

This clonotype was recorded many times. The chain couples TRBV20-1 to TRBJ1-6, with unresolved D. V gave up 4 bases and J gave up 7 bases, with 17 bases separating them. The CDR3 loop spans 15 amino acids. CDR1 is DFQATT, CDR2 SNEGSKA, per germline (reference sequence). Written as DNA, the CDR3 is TGCAGTGCTACTCCTGTCACCGCCCGGAATTCACCCCTCCACTTT. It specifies CSATPVTARNSPLHF.